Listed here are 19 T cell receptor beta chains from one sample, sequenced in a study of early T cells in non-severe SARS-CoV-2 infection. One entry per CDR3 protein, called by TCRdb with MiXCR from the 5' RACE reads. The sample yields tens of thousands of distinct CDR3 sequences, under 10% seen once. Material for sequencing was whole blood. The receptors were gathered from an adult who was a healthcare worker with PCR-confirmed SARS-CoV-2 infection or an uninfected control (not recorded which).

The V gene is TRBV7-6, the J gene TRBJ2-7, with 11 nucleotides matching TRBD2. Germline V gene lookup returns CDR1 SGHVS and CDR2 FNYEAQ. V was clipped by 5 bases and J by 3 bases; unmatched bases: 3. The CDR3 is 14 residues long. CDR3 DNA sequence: TGTGCCAGCAGCGACGGACTAGCGGGCTACGAGCAGTACTTC. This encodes CASSDGLAGYEQYF. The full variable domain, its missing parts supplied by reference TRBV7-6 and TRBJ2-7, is GAGVSQSPRYKVTKRGQDVALRCDPISGHVSLYWYRQALGQGPEFLTYFNYEAQQDKSGLPNDRFSAERPEGSISTLTIQRTEQRDSAMYRCASSDGLAGYEQYFGPGTRLTVT.

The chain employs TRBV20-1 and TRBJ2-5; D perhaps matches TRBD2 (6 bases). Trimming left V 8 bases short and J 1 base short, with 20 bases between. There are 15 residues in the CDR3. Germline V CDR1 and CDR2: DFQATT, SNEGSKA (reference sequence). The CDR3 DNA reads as TGCAGTTCCGTTTCCCCGAGGGAGGCCCAAGAGACCCAGTACTTC. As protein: CSSVSPREAQETQYF.

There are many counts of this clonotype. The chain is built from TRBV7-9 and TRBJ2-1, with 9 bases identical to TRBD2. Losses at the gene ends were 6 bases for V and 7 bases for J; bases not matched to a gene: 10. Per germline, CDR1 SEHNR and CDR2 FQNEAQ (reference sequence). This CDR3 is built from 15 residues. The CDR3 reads CASRDGTSTYNEQFF. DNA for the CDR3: TGTGCCAGCAGGGACGGGACTAGCACGTATAATGAGCAGTTCTTC.

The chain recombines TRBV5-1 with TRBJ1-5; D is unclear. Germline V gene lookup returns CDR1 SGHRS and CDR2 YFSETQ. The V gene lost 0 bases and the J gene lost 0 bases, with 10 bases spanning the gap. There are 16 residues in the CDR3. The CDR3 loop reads CASSLESHLSNQPQHF. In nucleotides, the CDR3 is TGCGCCAGCAGCTTGGAATCGCATCTTAGCAATCAGCCCCAGCATTTT.

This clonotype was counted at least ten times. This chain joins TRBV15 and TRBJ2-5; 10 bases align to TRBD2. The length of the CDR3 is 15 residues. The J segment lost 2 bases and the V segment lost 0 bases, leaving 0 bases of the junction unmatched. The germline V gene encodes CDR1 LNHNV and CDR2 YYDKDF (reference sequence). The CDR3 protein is CATSREAGGQETQYF. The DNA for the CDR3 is TGTGCCACCAGCAGAGAAGCGGGAGGGCAAGAGACCCAGTACTTC.

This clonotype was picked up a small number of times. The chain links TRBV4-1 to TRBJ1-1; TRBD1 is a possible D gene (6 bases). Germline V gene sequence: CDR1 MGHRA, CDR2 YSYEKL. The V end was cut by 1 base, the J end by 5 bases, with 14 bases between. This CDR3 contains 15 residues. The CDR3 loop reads CASSQGAGVGTEAFF. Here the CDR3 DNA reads TGCGCCAGCAGCCAAGGCGCAGGGGTTGGGACTGAAGCTTTCTTT.

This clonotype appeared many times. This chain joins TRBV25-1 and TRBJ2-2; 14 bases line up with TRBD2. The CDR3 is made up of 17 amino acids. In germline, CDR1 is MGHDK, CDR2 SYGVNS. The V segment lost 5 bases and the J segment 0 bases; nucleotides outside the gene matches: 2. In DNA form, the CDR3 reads TGTGCCAGCAGTCGGACTAGCGGGAGGTCGAACACCGGGGAGCTGTTTTTT. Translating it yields CASSRTSGRSNTGELFF. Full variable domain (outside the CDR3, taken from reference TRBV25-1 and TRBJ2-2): EADIYQTPRYLVIGTGKKITLECSQTMGHDKMYWYQQDPGMELHLIHYSYGVNSTEKGDLSSESTVSRIRTEHFPLTLESARPSHTSQYLCASSRTSGRSNTGELFFGEGSRLTVL.

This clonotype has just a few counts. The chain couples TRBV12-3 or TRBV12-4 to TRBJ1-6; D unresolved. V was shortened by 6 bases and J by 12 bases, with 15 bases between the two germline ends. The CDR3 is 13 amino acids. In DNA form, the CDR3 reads TGTGCCAGCAGGAGGGTCCGCCATGAACCCCTCCACTTT. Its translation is CASRRVRHEPLHF.

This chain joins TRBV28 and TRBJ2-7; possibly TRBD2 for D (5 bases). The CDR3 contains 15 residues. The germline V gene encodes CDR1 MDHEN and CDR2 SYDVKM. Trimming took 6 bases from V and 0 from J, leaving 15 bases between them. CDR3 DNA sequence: TGTGCCAGCAGGGACGAGGGAAGGAGCTCCTACGAGCAGTACTTC. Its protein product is CASRDEGRSSYEQYF.

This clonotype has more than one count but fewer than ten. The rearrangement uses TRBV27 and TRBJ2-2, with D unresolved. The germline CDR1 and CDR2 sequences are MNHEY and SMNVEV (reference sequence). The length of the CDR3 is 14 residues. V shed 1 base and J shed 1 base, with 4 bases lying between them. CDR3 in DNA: TGTGCCAGCAGTTTATACGGGAACACCGGGGAGCTGTTTTTT. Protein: CASSLYGNTGELFF.

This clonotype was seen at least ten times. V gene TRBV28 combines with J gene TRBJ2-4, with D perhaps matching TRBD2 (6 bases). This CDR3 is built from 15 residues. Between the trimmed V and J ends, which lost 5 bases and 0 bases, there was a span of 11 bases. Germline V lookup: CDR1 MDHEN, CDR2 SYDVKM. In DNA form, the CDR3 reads TGTGCCAGCAGTCCTCCGGGACTAGCCAAAAACATTCAGTACTTC. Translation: CASSPPGLAKNIQYF.

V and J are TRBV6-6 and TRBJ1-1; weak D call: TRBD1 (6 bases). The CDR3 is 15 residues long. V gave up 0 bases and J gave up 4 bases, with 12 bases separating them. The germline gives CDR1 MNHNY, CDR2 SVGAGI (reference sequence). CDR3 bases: TGTGCCAGCAGTTACTCACCAGGGGTCGGCACTGAAGCTTTCTTT. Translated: CASSYSPGVGTEAFF.

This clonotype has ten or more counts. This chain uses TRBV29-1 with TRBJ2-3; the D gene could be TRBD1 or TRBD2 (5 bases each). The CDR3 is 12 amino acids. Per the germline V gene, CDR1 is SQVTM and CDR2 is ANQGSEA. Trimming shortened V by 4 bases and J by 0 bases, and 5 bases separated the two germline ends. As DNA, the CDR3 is TGCAGCGTTGGGGGGAGCACAGATACGCAGTATTTT. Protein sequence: CSVGGSTDTQYF.

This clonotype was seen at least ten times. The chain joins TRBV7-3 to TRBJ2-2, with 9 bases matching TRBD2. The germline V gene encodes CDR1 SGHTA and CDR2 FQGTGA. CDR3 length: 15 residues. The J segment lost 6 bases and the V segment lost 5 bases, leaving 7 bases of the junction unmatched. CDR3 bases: TGTGCCAGCAGCACCGGGACTAGCAGGTCCGGGGAGCTGTTTTTT. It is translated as CASSTGTSRSGELFF. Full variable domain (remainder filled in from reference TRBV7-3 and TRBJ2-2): GAGVSQTPSNKVTEKGKYVELRCDPISGHTALYWYRQSLGQGPEFLIYFQGTGAADDSGLPNDRFFAVRPEGSVSTLKIQRTERGDSAVYLCASSTGTSRSGELFFGEGSRLTVL.

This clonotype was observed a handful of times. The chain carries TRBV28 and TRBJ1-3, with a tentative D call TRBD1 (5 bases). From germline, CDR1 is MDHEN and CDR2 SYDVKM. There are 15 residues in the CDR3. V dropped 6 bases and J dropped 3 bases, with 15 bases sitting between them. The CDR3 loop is CASRARREGGNTIYF. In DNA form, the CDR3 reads TGTGCCAGCAGGGCCCGCAGGGAAGGTGGAAACACCATATATTTT.

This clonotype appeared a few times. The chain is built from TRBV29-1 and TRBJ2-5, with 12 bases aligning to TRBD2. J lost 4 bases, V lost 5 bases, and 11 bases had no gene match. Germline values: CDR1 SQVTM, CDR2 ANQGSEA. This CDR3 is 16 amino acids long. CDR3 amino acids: CSVPTSGSFLGETQYF. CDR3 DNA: TGCAGCGTTCCGACTAGCGGGAGTTTCCTCGGAGAGACCCAGTACTTC.

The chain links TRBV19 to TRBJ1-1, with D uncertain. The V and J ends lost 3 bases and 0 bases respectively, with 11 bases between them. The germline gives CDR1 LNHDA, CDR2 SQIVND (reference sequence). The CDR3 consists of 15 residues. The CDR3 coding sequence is TGTGCCAGTAGTATCCCCCCGGGAATGAACACTGAAGCTTTCTTT. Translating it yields CASSIPPGMNTEAFF.

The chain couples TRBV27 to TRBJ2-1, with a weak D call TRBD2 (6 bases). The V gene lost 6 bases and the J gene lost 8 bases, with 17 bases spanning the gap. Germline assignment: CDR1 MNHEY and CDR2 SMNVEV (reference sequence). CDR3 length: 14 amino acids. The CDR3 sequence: CASSRRDFLDEQFF. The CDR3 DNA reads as TGTGCCAGCAGCCGAAGGGACTTCTTGGATGAGCAGTTCTTC.

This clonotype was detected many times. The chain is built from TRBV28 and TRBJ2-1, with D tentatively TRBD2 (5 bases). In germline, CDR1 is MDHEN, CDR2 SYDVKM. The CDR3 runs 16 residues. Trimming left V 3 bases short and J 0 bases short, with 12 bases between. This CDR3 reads CASSFRGLSSYNEQFF. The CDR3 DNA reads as TGTGCCAGCAGTTTCCGCGGACTGAGCTCCTACAATGAGCAGTTCTTC.